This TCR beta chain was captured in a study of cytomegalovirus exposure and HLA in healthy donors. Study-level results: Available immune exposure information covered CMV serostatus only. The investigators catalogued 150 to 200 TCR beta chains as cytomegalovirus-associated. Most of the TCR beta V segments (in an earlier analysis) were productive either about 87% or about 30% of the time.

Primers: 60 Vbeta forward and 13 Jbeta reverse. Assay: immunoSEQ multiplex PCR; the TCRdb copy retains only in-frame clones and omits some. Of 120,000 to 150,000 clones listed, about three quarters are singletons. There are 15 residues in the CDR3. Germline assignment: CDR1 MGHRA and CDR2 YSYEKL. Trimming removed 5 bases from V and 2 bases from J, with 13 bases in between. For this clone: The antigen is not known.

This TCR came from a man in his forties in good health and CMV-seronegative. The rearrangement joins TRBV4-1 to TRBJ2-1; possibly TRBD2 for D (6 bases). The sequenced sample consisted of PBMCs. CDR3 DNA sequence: TGCGCCAGCAGCTTCCGAGGCGGGGCCTACAATGAGCAGTTCTTC. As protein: CASSFRGGAYNEQFF.